This T cell receptor beta chain is drawn from a study of blood T cell repertoires in COVID-19. About the study: T cells, B-cell-depleted T cells, or PBMCs provided the cDNA or gDNA that served as material.

The trim removed 4 bases at V and 4 bases at J, leaving 3 bases unmatched. CDR3 length equals 13 residues. The method was immunoSEQ multiplex PCR; TCRdb's version includes in-frame clones alone and lacks a portion of them. The sample yields approximately 340,000 clones, 80% to 90% seen once. The chain is built from TRBV23-1 and TRBJ1-2; 7 bases are shared with TRBD1. TRBV23-1 is labeled an ORF, and its function is uncertain. The sample comprised peripheral blood. The receptor was isolated from a man aged 25 to 40 with COVID-19, enrolled during active disease. This chain's CDR3 is CASSPRGTYGYTF. CDR3 nucleotide sequence: TGCGCCAGCAGTCCCAGGGGGACCTATGGCTACACCTTC.